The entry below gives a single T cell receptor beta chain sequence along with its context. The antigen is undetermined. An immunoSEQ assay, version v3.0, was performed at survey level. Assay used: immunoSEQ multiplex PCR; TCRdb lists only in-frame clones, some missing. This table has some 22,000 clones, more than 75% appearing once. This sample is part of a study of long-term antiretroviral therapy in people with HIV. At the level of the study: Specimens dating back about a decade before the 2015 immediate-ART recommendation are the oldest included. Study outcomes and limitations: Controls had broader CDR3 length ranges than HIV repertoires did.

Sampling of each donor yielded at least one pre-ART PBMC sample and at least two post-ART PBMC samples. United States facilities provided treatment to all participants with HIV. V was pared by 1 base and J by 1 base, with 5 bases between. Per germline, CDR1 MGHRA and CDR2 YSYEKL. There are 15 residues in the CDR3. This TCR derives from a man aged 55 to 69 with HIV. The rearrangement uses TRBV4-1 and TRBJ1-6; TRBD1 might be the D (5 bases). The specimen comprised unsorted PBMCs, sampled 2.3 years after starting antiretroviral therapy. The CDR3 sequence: CASSQAGSYNSPLHF. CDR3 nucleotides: TGCGCCAGCAGCCAAGCAGGGTCCTATAATTCACCCCTCCACTTT.